This T cell receptor beta chain appears in the sequencing data of a study of cytomegalovirus exposure and HLA in healthy donors. J lost 0 bases, V lost 4 bases, and 8 bases had no gene match. There are 16 residues in the CDR3. Germline V CDR1 and CDR2: SGHVS, FQNEAQ. This table comes from immunoSEQ multiplex PCR, and its TCRdb copy is limited to in-frame clones, with some not included. The sample consists of about 220,000 clones, about nine tenths of them appearing once. This receptor was taken from a woman under 30 in good health and CMV-seronegative. Specimen: PBMCs. The chain is built from TRBV7-8 and TRBJ1-1, with 7 positions matching TRBD1. The CDR3 nucleotides are TGTGCCAGCAGCTCATTCCTGACAGGGATGAACACTGAAGCTTTCTTT. Protein: CASSSFLTGMNTEAFF.